The entry below describes one TCR beta chain. Looked up from germline, CDR1 is MNHEY and CDR2 is SVGEGT. The CDR3 spans 15 residues. After removal of 5 bases from V and 5 bases from J, the junction contained 4 bases not matched to a gene. TCRdb reprocessed the RT-PCR reads via MiXCR and lists one record per CDR3 protein. The sample records some 90,000 distinct CDR3 sequences, 48% being singletons. This sample is part of a study of patients and donors after allogeneic stem cell transplantation. This receptor was obtained from a human donor who was either an allogeneic HSCT recipient or a stem cell or donor lymphocyte infusion donor (not recorded which). It is not recorded whose cells these are; they may come from a transplant donor. The V and J genes are TRBV6-2 or TRBV6-3 and TRBJ2-1; 12 positions match TRBD2. Sequences were obtained from blood, either unsorted or a sorted T cell fraction (not recorded which). The CDR3: CASSTGLAGNNEQFF. CDR3 nucleotides: TGTGCCAGCAGTACCGGACTAGCGGGGAACAATGAGCAGTTCTTC.